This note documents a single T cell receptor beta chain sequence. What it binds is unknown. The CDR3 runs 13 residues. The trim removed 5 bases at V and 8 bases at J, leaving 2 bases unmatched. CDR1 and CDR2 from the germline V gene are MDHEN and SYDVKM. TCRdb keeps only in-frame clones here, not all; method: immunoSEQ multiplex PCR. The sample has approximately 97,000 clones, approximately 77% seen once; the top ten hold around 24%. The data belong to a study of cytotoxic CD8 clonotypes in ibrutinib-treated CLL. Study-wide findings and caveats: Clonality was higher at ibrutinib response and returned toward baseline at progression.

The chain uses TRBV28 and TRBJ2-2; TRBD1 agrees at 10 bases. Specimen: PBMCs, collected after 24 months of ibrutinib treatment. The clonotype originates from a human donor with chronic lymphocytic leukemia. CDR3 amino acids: CASSPGQGGELFF. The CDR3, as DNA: TGTGCCAGCAGTCCGGGACAGGGGGGGGAGCTGTTTTTT.